This T cell receptor beta chain stems from a study of cytomegalovirus exposure and HLA in healthy donors. Study-level results: A link between a missense DCLRE1C variant and TCR beta V- and J-gene trimming emerged from a later analysis.

The PCR had 60 Vbeta and 13 Jbeta primers. Generated by immunoSEQ multiplex PCR, the TCRdb table keeps only in-frame clones and is missing some. The top ten hold roughly 0.7% of the sample, which has 170,000 or so clones, around three quarters seen once. As for this clone: The antigen is not known.

This CDR3 is 15 amino acids long. With 6 bases clipped from V and 3 bases from J, the junction kept 4 bases outside the gene matches. The germline V gene has CDR1 MNHEY and CDR2 SVGAGI. The rearrangement uses TRBV6-5 and TRBJ2-1, with TRBD2 matching 11 bases. The TCR was taken from a boy between 10 and 17 years old in good health and CMV-seronegative. The sequenced material came from PBMCs. The CDR3 sequence is CASSLTSGSYNEQFF. Written as DNA, the CDR3 is TGTGCCAGCAGCCTTACTAGCGGGAGCTACAATGAGCAGTTCTTC.